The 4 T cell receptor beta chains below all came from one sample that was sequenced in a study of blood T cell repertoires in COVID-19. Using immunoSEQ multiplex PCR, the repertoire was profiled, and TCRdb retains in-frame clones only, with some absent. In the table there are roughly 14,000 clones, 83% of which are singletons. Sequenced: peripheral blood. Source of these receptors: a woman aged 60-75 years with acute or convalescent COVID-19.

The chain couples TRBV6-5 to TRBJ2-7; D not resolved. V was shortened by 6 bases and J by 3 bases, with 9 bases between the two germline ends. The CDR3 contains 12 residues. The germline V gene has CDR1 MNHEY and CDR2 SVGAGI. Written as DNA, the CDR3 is TGTGCCAGCAGCACGTACAGCTACGAGCAGTACTTC. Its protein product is CASSTYSYEQYF.

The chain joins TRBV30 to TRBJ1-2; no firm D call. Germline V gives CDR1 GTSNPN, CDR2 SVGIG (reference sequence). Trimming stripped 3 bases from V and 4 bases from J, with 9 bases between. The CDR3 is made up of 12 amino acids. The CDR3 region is CAWRGSGYGYTF. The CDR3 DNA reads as TGTGCCTGGAGGGGCTCAGGCTATGGCTACACCTTC.

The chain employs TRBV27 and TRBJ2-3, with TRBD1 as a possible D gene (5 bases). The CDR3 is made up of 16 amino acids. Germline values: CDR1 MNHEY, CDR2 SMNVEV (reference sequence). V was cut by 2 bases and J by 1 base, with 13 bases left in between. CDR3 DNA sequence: TGTGCCAGCAGTTTAAGGGGCGCAGGACGCACAGATACGCAGTATTTT. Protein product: CASSLRGAGRTDTQYF.

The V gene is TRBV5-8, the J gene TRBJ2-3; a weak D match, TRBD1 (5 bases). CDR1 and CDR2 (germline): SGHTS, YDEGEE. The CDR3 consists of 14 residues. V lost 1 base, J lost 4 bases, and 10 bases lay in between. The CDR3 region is CASSLHRHSDTQYF. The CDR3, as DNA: TGTGCCAGCAGCTTGCACAGGCACTCAGATACGCAGTATTTT.